The entry below gives a single T cell receptor (beta chain) sequence along with its context. Its specific antigen is unknown. Within one base of it there is no much larger clone, and no base qualities were kept. This sample was included in a study of shared clonotypes between healthy human individuals (dated by TCRdb to the early 2020s). Context from the whole study: A couple of women and three men aged 18 to 49 years were included in the cohort. For each donor, CD4 naive and CD4 memory were each given three plates, CD8 naive was given two plates, and CD8 memory was given one plate. To estimate repertoire size and how much clonotypes are shared between individuals, the study performed deep sequencing of blood TCR repertoires from roughly five healthy adults. Libraries were prepared and TCR repertoires were sequenced by different laboratories using diverse techniques, in order to increase sequencing depth and limit assay-specific biases. Between about 0.85 and 8.9 billion PBMCs per donor were obtained by leukapheresis.

Using the deep immunoSEQ assay, multiplex PCR amplified TCR CDR3 regions from genomic DNA. For each cell subset, the extracted genomic DNA was distributed evenly across all wells of several immunoSEQ 96-well plates, and each plate served as one replicate. For sorted subsets, roughly 0.2 ug genomic DNA, equal to approximately 30,000 T cell genomes, was loaded into each replicate PCR. Purified libraries were measured with a Qubit 3.0 fluorometer, size-checked on a Bioanalyzer 2100, and measured again with the KAPA Library Quantification kit. Every immunoSEQ 96-well plate was sequenced on a separate single-read 150-cycle Illumina NextSeq 550 flow cell. The authors' analysis ran thus. Because the immunoSEQ output included only junctional sequences and no quality scores, the filtering could not be the same as the filtering used for full-length reads. To assign V/J genes and CDR3, sequences were annotated against IMGT germline references using PyIR, a Python wrapper for IgBLAST v1.9. Reads with weak V/J assignments (E-value above 1e-6), missing CDR3, stop codons, out-of-frame junctions, or ambiguous translated residues were removed. V3J clonotypes were defined as sequences sharing the same inferred V gene, J gene, and CDR3 amino acid sequence. Percentage overlap between repertoires was calculated by dividing the number of shared unique clonotypes by the size of the smaller repertoire. Repertoire richness was assessed with RTK rarefaction, the Chao1 estimator, and Recon v2.1 estimates of unobserved clonotypes. For all TCRbeta clonotypes obtained by the gDNA method from a few donors, generation probabilities were computed with OLGA. Entries here come from immuneACCESS through TCRdb and include only in-frame sequences with V and J called. Some clones fail to appear in such tables; in the studies checked, an unresolved V gene covers under half of the shortfall, and the cause of the remainder is unknown. The V and J calls and clone size are taken from that table; D and trimming were inferred from the DNA. The sample contains millions of clones, roughly 94% of them found a single time. The top ten clonotypes cover more than 0.1% of the sample.

The CDR3 covers 16 residues, taking in both the cysteine and the phenylalanine. CDR3 DNA only is kept here, 48 bases in frame from base 1. The germline V end is reduced by 2 bases and the J end by 5 bases; junction bases left unmatched: 11. CDR1 and CDR2, per the germline V gene, are LGHNA and YSLEER. Donors were healthy HIV-negative adults with no recently reported acute infections or vaccinations. Only Caucasian adults living in Nashville, Tennessee, USA were represented among the donors. CD4+ T cells were enriched through magnetic negative selection, after which naive cells were positively selected on CD45RA and the remaining negative fraction served as the memory subset. Blood was collected by leukapheresis, and PBMCs were isolated by Ficoll-Histopaque density gradient centrifugation and then cryopreserved in liquid nitrogen vapor phase. Analytical flow cytometry was used to check the purity and quantity of every magnetically sorted T cell population. Each sorted fraction had its genomic DNA isolated and then quantified by UV absorbance on a Nanodrop 2000c.

The research as a whole found: When a handful of donors were compared, the shared fraction of clonotypes was about 5% for naive CD4, more than 3% for naive CD8, about 2.4% for memory CD4, and around 0.4% for memory CD8. Sampling was limited to blood, and TCR repertoires in tissue likely differ from TCR repertoires in blood. The genetic and exposure-history diversity represented was limited by the small number of donors. Clonotypes shared by all four sorted-subset donors showed higher generation probabilities than non-shared clonotypes. Pairwise subsampling indicated that sequencing depth was expected to affect the degree of clonotype sharing among donors. Naive subsets generally had larger estimated clonotype richness than memory subsets. Incomplete sequencing was indicated by rarefaction of sorted-subset datasets, despite the large sequencing depth.

This receptor was identified in a man aged 18 to 29 in good health. The sequenced sample was naive CD4+ T cells sorted from blood. The cell subset or site label, as the study defines it: CD45RA+ positively selected. The sequence links TRBV4-3 to TRBJ2-7; 8 bases in between match TRBD2. Read as DNA, the sequence is TGCGCCAGCAGCCAAAGCTTAGCGGGGAGAGTCGACGAGCAGTACTTC. Its protein is CASSQSLAGRVDEQYF.